This T cell receptor beta chain stems from a study of brain T cells in children with intractable seizures. The repertoire was sequenced with immunoSEQ multiplex PCR; TCRdb's copy has only in-frame clones and lacks some. The table records about 340,000 clones, 93% of them present only once. This CDR3 has 14 residues. V was cut by 3 bases and J by 0 bases, with 8 bases left in between. CDR1 is MNHEY and CDR2 is SMNVEV in the germline V gene (reference sequence). Regarding time point: blood from clinic visit 5 months post-surgery; TSC patient then seizure free. Surgery cases with the highest brain T cell transcript signatures were chosen for sequencing. Before surgery, patients took at least one anti-epileptic drug. This clone was observed a single time.

This chain links TRBV27 with TRBJ1-1; maybe TRBD1 (6 bases). This clonotype was sampled from a boy younger than two with tuberous sclerosis and intractable seizures. Sequenced here: peripheral blood, sampled about 5 months after surgery. The CDR3 bases are TGTGCCAGCAGTTTTGACAGGATGAACACTGAAGCTTTCTTT. Translating it yields CASSFDRMNTEAFF.